Listed here are 20 T cell receptor beta chains from one sample, sequenced in a study of T-cell memory formation after mild COVID-19. TCRdb re-analysed the 5' RACE reads in MiXCR, keeping a single row per CDR3 protein. The table records some 340,000 distinct CDR3 sequences, approximately 13% of them present only once. The sample consisted of PBMCs or a T cell subset sorted from them (not recorded which). The source is a man between 18 and 29 years old who had mild COVID-19 (a few samples of this study predate the infection). Cell type and time point are not known.

This chain connects TRBV7-9 to TRBJ1-2; D perhaps matches TRBD1 (6 bases). Trimming stripped 5 bases from V and 7 bases from J, with 11 bases between. CDR3 length equals 12 residues. The germline CDR1 and CDR2 sequences are SEHNR and FQNEAQ (reference sequence). The CDR3, as DNA: TGTGCCAGCAGCCGGGGGGGCGGTGGCTACACCTTC. It translates to CASSRGGGGYTF.

A few counts support this clonotype. This chain connects TRBV6-4 to TRBJ2-3, with 11 nucleotides matching TRBD2. Per the germline V gene, CDR1 is MRHNA and CDR2 is SNTAGT. Trimming at V came to 3 bases and at J to 5 bases, leaving 4 bases not matched to a gene. The CDR3 covers 15 residues. The CDR3 protein is CASSETSGDEDTQYF. CDR3 DNA: TGTGCCAGCAGTGAGACTAGCGGGGACGAAGATACGCAGTATTTT.

This chain links TRBV5-1 with TRBJ1-2; possibly TRBD1 for D (5 bases). Germline CDR1 reads SGHRS; CDR2 reads YFSETQ. This CDR3 is 15 amino acids long. The V and J ends lost 1 base and 4 bases respectively, with 14 bases between them. The CDR3 coding sequence is TGCGCCAGCAGCTTGAAGGCAGGGCTGGTCTATGGCTACACCTTC. It specifies CASSLKAGLVYGYTF.

This clonotype was observed a few times. The chain joins TRBV7-8 to TRBJ1-4; unclear D gene. Trimming shortened V by 3 bases and J by 8 bases, and 7 bases separated the two germline ends. Looked up from germline, CDR1 is SGHVS and CDR2 is FQNEAQ. The CDR3 length is 12 residues. The CDR3 region is CASSFGKEKLFF. CDR3 in DNA: TGTGCCAGCAGCTTTGGGAAAGAAAAACTGTTTTTT.

The chain combines TRBV24-1 with TRBJ1-1, with D hard to call. The CDR3 runs 15 residues. Trimming pared 0 bases from V and 4 bases from J, leaving 11 bases between. Germline V lookup: CDR1 KGHDR, CDR2 SFDVKD. The chain's CDR3 is CATSDLQDWVTEAFF. DNA for the CDR3: TGTGCCACCAGTGATTTGCAGGACTGGGTCACTGAAGCTTTCTTT.

The chain combines TRBV20-1 with TRBJ2-7; 7 nucleotides match TRBD1. This CDR3 comprises 16 residues. The junction had 15 bases not matched to a gene; V was cut back by 3 bases and J by 4 bases. The germline CDR1 and CDR2 sequences are DFQATT and SNEGSKA (reference sequence). The CDR3 region is CSASGRRQGKGYEQYF. CDR3 nucleotide sequence: TGCAGTGCTAGTGGCCGACGACAGGGTAAGGGTTACGAGCAGTACTTC.

The CDR3 loop reads CASSVGGGTHNEQFF. CDR3 bases: TGTGCCAGCAGCGTAGGGGGTGGGACACACAATGAGCAGTTCTTC. The chain has TRBV9 and TRBJ2-1; possibly TRBD1 for D (6 bases). The germline CDR1 and CDR2 sequences are SGDLS and YYNGEE. There are 15 residues in the CDR3. Trimming pared 0 bases from V and 5 bases from J, leaving 12 bases between.

This rearrangement joins TRBV24-1 to TRBJ1-1; the D is unclear. V was clipped by 1 base and J by 8 bases, with 10 bases between them. CDR3 length: 13 residues. The V gene's germline CDR1 is KGHDR and CDR2 SFDVKD. Here the CDR3 DNA reads TGTGCCACCAGTGATTTAGGCGGCCGAGAAGCTTTCTTT. As protein: CATSDLGGREAFF.

This clonotype was seen only a few times. The chain joins TRBV24-1 to TRBJ2-5, with TRBD1 matching over 9 bases. Germline V CDR1 and CDR2: KGHDR, SFDVKD. The V and J ends lost 4 bases and 4 bases, in that order; junction bases with no gene match: 6. The CDR3 is 15 amino acids. The CDR3 nucleotides are TGTGCCACCAGTGAAACCGGGACAGGGAGAGAGACCCAGTACTTC. Residues: CATSETGTGRETQYF.

The V and J genes are TRBV18 and TRBJ2-1; D unresolved. This CDR3 comprises 14 residues. V lost 2 bases, J lost 4 bases, and 9 bases lay in between. The germline V gene encodes CDR1 KGHSH and CDR2 LQKENI. Here the CDR3 DNA reads TGTGCCAGCTCACCATCTAGTACGTACAATGAGCAGTTCTTC. It translates to CASSPSSTYNEQFF.

V usage is TRBV6-2 or TRBV6-3 and J usage is TRBJ2-1; D is unclear. The CDR3 sequence is 16 residues long. Trimming stripped 4 bases from V and 13 bases from J, with 26 bases between. CDR1 is MNHEY and CDR2 is SVGEGT in the germline V gene. Here the CDR3 DNA reads TGTGCCAGCAGTTTTTCTCGACGTTTGACCACCATCTCTCAGTTCTTC. This sequence encodes CASSFSRRLTTISQFF.

The chain joins TRBV3-1 to TRBJ1-2; possible D gene TRBD1, 5 bases. This CDR3 contains 15 residues. The germline gives CDR1 LGHDT, CDR2 YNNKEL (reference sequence). Between the trimmed V and J ends, which lost 0 bases and 0 bases, there was a span of 8 bases. The CDR3 bases are TGTGCCAGCAGCCAAGAGGGAGGGGCTAACTATGGCTACACCTTC. Translation gives CASSQEGGANYGYTF. Supplemented by reference TRBV3-1 and TRBJ1-2, the full variable domain reads DTAVSQTPKYLVTQMGNDKSIKCEQNLGHDTMYWYKQDSKKFLKIMFSYNNKELIINETVPNRFSPKSPDKAHLNLHINSLELGDSAVYFCASSQEGGANYGYTFGSGTRLTVV.

The chain combines TRBV12-5 with TRBJ2-1, with 8 bases that match TRBD2. CDR1 is LGHNT and CDR2 is FRNRAP in the germline V gene. The V and J ends lost 5 bases and 3 bases, in that order; junction bases with no gene match: 12. CDR3 length: 17 amino acids. The CDR3, as DNA: TGTGCTAGTGGTCTAGGACTAGCCAGGGCCGGCTACAATGAGCAGTTCTTC. This sequence encodes CASGLGLARAGYNEQFF.

This clonotype was observed a few times. The chain has TRBV15 and TRBJ2-3, with D tentatively TRBD2 (5 bases). The ends were cut back, 5 bases at V and 1 base at J, with 19 bases in the middle. The CDR3 sequence is 17 residues long. Germline V gene data show CDR1 as LNHNV and CDR2 as YYDKDF (reference sequence). The CDR3 DNA reads as TGTGCCACCAGCGTCCGTCGGGCGCGGGTTGGCACAGATACGCAGTATTTT. Amino acids: CATSVRRARVGTDTQYF.

The J gene is TRBJ1-2, the V gene TRBV7-9; D is unclear. V shed 1 base and J shed 6 bases, with 6 bases lying between them. In germline, CDR1 is SEHNR, CDR2 FQNEAQ (reference sequence). CDR3 length: 12 amino acids. The CDR3 sequence is CASSLGEDGYTF. DNA of the CDR3: TGTGCCAGCAGCTTAGGCGAGGATGGCTACACCTTC.

This chain links TRBV5-1 with TRBJ2-5, with TRBD1 identical over 10 bases. The CDR3 length is 16 residues. CDR1 is SGHRS, CDR2 YFSETQ, per germline. V trimming: 3 bases; J trimming: 1 base; junction bases outside the gene matches: 6. The CDR3 DNA follows: TGCGCCAGCAGCTACGCCCGGACAGGGGGCCAAGAGACCCAGTACTTC. Translation gives CASSYARTGGQETQYF.

Only a few counts were recorded for this clonotype. DNA of the CDR3: TGTGCCACCAGCAGCGTCAGGGATTCACCCCTCCACTTT. It specifies CATSSVRDSPLHF. The rearrangement uses TRBV15 and TRBJ1-6; weak D call: TRBD1 (5 bases). Trimming removed 3 bases at V and 8 bases at J, with 8 bases between. The CDR3 sequence is 13 residues long. The germline CDR1 and CDR2 sequences are LNHNV and YYDKDF (reference sequence).

The V and J genes are TRBV20-1 and TRBJ2-5; a weak D match, TRBD2 (7 bases). Trimming pared 8 bases from V and 4 bases from J, leaving 14 bases between. Germline lookup yields CDR1 DFQATT and CDR2 SNEGSKA (reference sequence). This CDR3 is built from 12 residues. The CDR3 spells CSTKGGGETQYF. The CDR3 nucleotides read TGCAGTACCAAAGGGGGGGGAGAGACCCAGTACTTC.

This clonotype turned up a few times. V and J are TRBV7-2 and TRBJ1-5; D gene unclear. Germline values: CDR1 SGHTA, CDR2 FQGNSA. The CDR3 is 15 residues long. V gave up 7 bases and J gave up 0 bases, with 13 bases separating them. CDR3 amino acids: CASNPAPYSNQPQHF. The CDR3, as DNA: TGTGCCAGCAATCCAGCCCCCTATAGCAATCAGCCCCAGCATTTT.

The rearrangement joins TRBV7-2 to TRBJ2-5; 7 positions match TRBD2. The CDR3 extends over 15 amino acids. Germline CDR1 and CDR2: SGHTA and FQGNSA. V gave up 3 bases and J gave up 0 bases; unmatched junction bases: 4. CDR3 amino acids: CASSFSGSNQETQYF. In DNA form, the CDR3 reads TGTGCCAGCAGCTTTAGCGGGTCAAACCAAGAGACCCAGTACTTC.